One and the same sample provided the 10 T cell receptor beta chains below, sequenced in a study of T cell changes during pregnancy in multiple sclerosis. Assay: immunoSEQ multiplex PCR; the TCRdb copy retains only in-frame clones and omits some. The table lists about 100,000 clones, 90% to 95% of them singletons, with approximately 0.97% in the top ten. This material consisted of peripheral blood, taken before pregnancy. These receptors all come from a female donor with multiple sclerosis, enrolled in a pregnancy study.

The V and J genes are TRBV6-1 and TRBJ1-2, with D possibly being TRBD1 (6 bases). The germline gives CDR1 MNHNS, CDR2 SASEGT. The CDR3 length is 16 residues. The V gene lost 1 base and the J gene lost 4 bases, with 16 bases spanning the gap. CDR3 sequence: CASSEGADGGFYGYTF. The CDR3 coding sequence is TGTGCCAGCAGTGAAGGGGCAGATGGGGGCTTCTATGGCTACACCTTC.

The chain uses TRBV10-3 and TRBJ2-7; TRBD1 agrees at 7 bases. Losses at the gene ends were 8 bases for V and 4 bases for J; bases not matched to a gene: 2. The V gene's germline CDR1 is ENHRY and CDR2 SYGVKD. CDR3 length: 11 amino acids. The CDR3 DNA sequence: TGTGCCATCGGGGACAGTTACGAGCAGTACTTC. Protein: CAIGDSYEQYF.

The V and J genes are TRBV16 and TRBJ1-2; 9 bases are shared with TRBD1. Germline V gives CDR1 KGHSY, CDR2 FQNENV. The CDR3 length is 18 residues. The V and J ends lost 1 base and 4 bases, in that order; junction bases with no gene match: 13. This CDR3 is CASSQFPRTGDERYGYTF. The CDR3 DNA reads TGTGCCAGCAGCCAATTCCCCAGGACAGGGGATGAACGCTATGGCTACACCTTC.

In DNA form, the CDR3 reads TGTGCCAGTACACATCAGGGTTTCAATCAGCCCCAGCATTTT. Protein product: CASTHQGFNQPQHF. The chain joins TRBV19 to TRBJ1-5; D possibly corresponds to TRBD1 (5 bases). V was cut by 7 bases and J by 3 bases, with 13 bases left in between. This CDR3 spans 14 amino acids. In germline, CDR1 is LNHDA, CDR2 SQIVND (reference sequence).

J is TRBJ1-2 and V is TRBV19; 12 bases align to TRBD1. The ends lost 4 bases at V and 8 bases at J; junction bases unmatched: 11. CDR1 and CDR2 from the germline V gene are LNHDA and SQIVND (reference sequence). The CDR3 spans 16 residues. The CDR3, as DNA: TGTGCCAGTAGTAGCCTCGGGACAGGGGGCGCAGGCGGCTACACCTTC. Translation: CASSSLGTGGAGGYTF.

The count of this clone is one. The CDR3 bases are TGTGCCAGCAGCGTCCCAGGGACAGGGGGAAATGGCTACACCTTC. Translated: CASSVPGTGGNGYTF. The V and J genes are TRBV9 and TRBJ1-2; 11 bases are a match to TRBD1. The CDR3 loop spans 15 amino acids. Germline loops: CDR1 SGDLS, CDR2 YYNGEE. V trimming: 2 bases; J trimming: 6 bases; junction bases outside the gene matches: 6.

For this clone: The sample contains more than one DNA sequence encoding this CDR3. V is TRBV2 and J is TRBJ2-7; D not resolved. V lost 1 base, J lost 3 bases, and 7 bases lay in between. Germline V gives CDR1 SNHLY, CDR2 FYNNEI. This CDR3 has 13 residues. CDR3 sequence: CASSEGSGYEQYF. The CDR3 nucleotides are TGTGCCAGCAGTGAAGGGTCCGGCTACGAGCAGTACTTC.

V gene TRBV27 combines with J gene TRBJ2-1; a possible D gene is TRBD2 (7 bases). Trimming took 6 bases from V and 1 from J, leaving 13 bases between them. CDR1 and CDR2 from the germline V gene are MNHEY and SMNVEV (reference sequence). The CDR3 is 15 amino acids. This CDR3 is CASRVGGPSYNEQFF. CDR3 DNA sequence: TGTGCCAGCAGGGTGGGGGGGCCGTCCTACAATGAGCAGTTCTTC.

V and J are TRBV19 and TRBJ2-7, with TRBD2 matching 11 bases. Germline V gene sequence: CDR1 LNHDA, CDR2 SQIVND (reference sequence). The CDR3 extends over 15 amino acids. Trimming at V came to 4 bases and at J to 3 bases, leaving 5 bases not matched to a gene. CDR3 loop: CASSTGTSGGYEQYF. CDR3 DNA: TGTGCCAGTAGTACCGGGACTAGCGGAGGCTACGAGCAGTACTTC.

This chain joins TRBV9 and TRBJ1-1; tentatively, D is TRBD1 (6 bases). The ends were cut back, 3 bases at V and 5 bases at J, with 14 bases in the middle. This CDR3 comprises 14 residues. Germline V gene sequence: CDR1 SGDLS, CDR2 YYNGEE. The CDR3 coding sequence is TGTGCCAGCAGCGGAGGGGGATTCGCGACTGAAGCTTTCTTT. Protein sequence: CASSGGGFATEAFF.